The 32 T cell receptor beta chains reported below all come from one sample, sequenced in a study of T cell responses to AZD1222 COVID-19 vaccine. The table came from immunoSEQ multiplex PCR; TCRdb's copy has only in-frame clones and leaves some out. The sample holds 95,000 to 150,000 clones, approximately 85% seen once. The starting material was peripheral blood, obtained 28 days after the second AZD1222 dose. The source of these receptors is an adult who received the AZD1222 COVID-19 vaccine.

This rearrangement joins TRBV7-8 to TRBJ1-1; D is unresolved. This CDR3 spans 15 amino acids. The germline gives CDR1 SGHVS, CDR2 FQNEAQ. V was pared by 7 bases and J by 0 bases, with 15 bases between. The DNA for the CDR3 is TGTGCCAGCACCCTTATTTGGGTCATGAACACTGAAGCTTTCTTT. Its protein is CASTLIWVMNTEAFF.

J is TRBJ1-2 and V is TRBV5-8, with a weak D call TRBD1 (6 bases). Germline V gene lookup returns CDR1 SGHTS and CDR2 YDEGEE. The CDR3 covers 15 residues. Trimming took 2 bases from V and 1 from J, leaving 12 bases between them. CDR3 loop: CASSLQGNINYGYTF. The CDR3 coding sequence is TGTGCCAGCAGCTTACAGGGAAACATTAACTATGGCTACACCTTC.

The table lists this clone with a few counts. For the CDR3, the DNA is TGTGCCAGCAGGAGCGGGGGGGCCCGGGATACGCAGTATTTT. Encoded protein: CASRSGGARDTQYF. This chain connects TRBV27 to TRBJ2-3; 10 bases match TRBD2. Germline V CDR1 and CDR2: MNHEY, SMNVEV (reference sequence). V was pared by 6 bases and J by 6 bases, with 6 bases of the junction left unmatched. The CDR3 is 14 amino acids.

The chain has TRBV7-2 and TRBJ2-2, with D perhaps assigned TRBD1 or TRBD2 (5 bases each). Looked up from germline, CDR1 is SGHTA and CDR2 is FQGNSA. The CDR3 length is 15 residues. Trimming removed 5 bases from V and 0 bases from J, with 10 bases in between. The DNA of the CDR3 is TGTGCCAGCAGCCCTGGGACCGCGAACACCGGGGAGCTGTTTTTT. Its translation is CASSPGTANTGELFF.

This clone was counted a few times. Other DNA sequences within the sample encode an identical CDR3. The chain combines TRBV5-1 with TRBJ1-4, with 9 positions matching TRBD1. V was clipped by 5 bases and J by 4 bases; unmatched bases: 3. CDR1 and CDR2 (germline): SGHRS, YFSETQ. CDR3 length equals 14 residues. The CDR3 here is CASSSGQGNEKLFF. In nucleotides, the CDR3 is TGCGCCAGCAGTTCGGGACAGGGTAATGAAAAACTGTTTTTT.

V and J are TRBV19 and TRBJ2-6; D unresolved. This CDR3 is 16 amino acids long. Germline V gene lookup returns CDR1 LNHDA and CDR2 SQIVND (reference sequence). V was pared by 10 bases and J by 0 bases, with 16 bases between. The CDR3 region has the DNA TGTGCCACCACTAACCGGGCCTCCTCTGGGGCCAACGTCCTGACTTTC. It encodes CATTNRASSGANVLTF.

The genes are TRBV5-1 and TRBJ2-7, with no clear D. Per germline, CDR1 SGHRS and CDR2 YFSETQ. The CDR3 length is 14 residues. V lost 4 bases and J lost 3, with 14 bases in between. The CDR3 here is CASSGGAEIYEQYF. The CDR3 nucleotides are TGCGCCAGCAGCGGCGGTGCGGAAATCTACGAGCAGTACTTC.

The J gene is TRBJ2-7, the V gene TRBV4-3; D remains ambiguous. Trimming took off 1 base at V and 5 bases at J, with 9 bases between the two ends. There are 13 residues in the CDR3. CDR1 is LGHNA and CDR2 is YSLEER in the germline V gene. The CDR3 reads CASSQVVGNEQYF. CDR3 in DNA: TGCGCCAGCAGCCAAGTGGTTGGGAACGAGCAGTACTTC.

CDR3 nucleotide sequence: TGTGCCATCAGTGAACTAGCGGGGCCCCCGGGCGGCGAGCAGTTCTTC. Translated: CAISELAGPPGGEQFF. The chain carries TRBV10-3 and TRBJ2-1; 10 nucleotides agree with TRBD2. Per germline, CDR1 ENHRY and CDR2 SYGVKD. This CDR3 is built from 16 residues. Trimming removed 3 bases from V and 10 bases from J; junction bases left unmatched: 12.

This chain uses TRBV18 with TRBJ1-4; 7 nucleotides agree with TRBD1. Trimming cost V 6 bases and J 6 bases; bases outside gene matches: 7. The CDR3 sequence is 14 residues long. Germline V gene lookup returns CDR1 KGHSH and CDR2 LQKENI. The CDR3 is CASSLGQADEKLFF. DNA for the CDR3: TGTGCCAGCTCCCTAGGACAGGCCGATGAAAAACTGTTTTTT.

V and J are TRBV7-9 and TRBJ2-7; 7 bases agree with TRBD1. Unmatched junction bases numbered 6, after V lost 5 bases and J lost 2 bases. The CDR3 contains 14 residues. Germline V gene lookup returns CDR1 SEHNR and CDR2 FQNEAQ (reference sequence). The CDR3 here is CASSQGGGAYEQYF. CDR3 nucleotide sequence: TGTGCCAGCAGCCAAGGGGGCGGAGCCTACGAGCAGTACTTC.

This clone has a handful of counts. This sequence joins TRBV18 and TRBJ2-1; D tentatively reads TRBD1 or TRBD2 (7 bases each). The germline CDR1 and CDR2 sequences are KGHSH and LQKENI. The CDR3 consists of 16 residues. The V end lost 2 bases, the J end lost 6 bases, and 17 bases lay between the germline ends. Here the CDR3 DNA reads TGTGCCAGCTCACCAAATCCAGGGGGGGCCGGCAATGAGCAGTTCTTC. Translated: CASSPNPGGAGNEQFF.

V gene TRBV3-1 (or the pseudogene TRBV3-2) combines with J gene TRBJ2-3, with 10 bases matching TRBD2. This CDR3 is built from 16 residues. Losses at the gene ends were 4 bases for V and 4 bases for J; bases not matched to a gene: 8. Germline CDR1 is LGHDT and CDR2 is YNNKEL (reference sequence). The CDR3 bases are TGTGCCAGCAGCCTTAGCGGGGGGTCTCCCTCAGATACGCAGTATTTT. It codes for CASSLSGGSPSDTQYF.

V gene TRBV28 combines with J gene TRBJ1-5, with TRBD1 as a possible D gene (5 bases). Germline loops: CDR1 MDHEN, CDR2 SYDVKM. Trimming stripped 6 bases from V and 4 bases from J, with 10 bases between. CDR3 length: 13 amino acids. The CDR3 bases are TGTGCCAGCAGGACGGAGGGGAATCAGCCCCAGCATTTT. Amino acid sequence: CASRTEGNQPQHF.

On this clone: Different DNA sequences within this sample yield the same CDR3. This chain uses TRBV2 with TRBJ2-3; 7 bases line up with TRBD2. The length of the CDR3 is 15 residues. V lost 5 bases to trimming and J lost 3 bases; unmatched junction nucleotides: 8. The germline CDR1 and CDR2 sequences are SNHLY and FYNNEI. The CDR3 sequence is CASSPRTGGTDTQYF. The DNA of the CDR3 is TGTGCCAGCAGTCCGAGGACGGGAGGAACAGATACGCAGTATTTT.

The chain is built from TRBV28 and TRBJ2-1; the D gene could be TRBD1 or TRBD2 (5 bases each). From germline, CDR1 is MDHEN and CDR2 SYDVKM. This CDR3 is 12 amino acids long. Trimming cost V 5 bases and J 8 bases, with 10 bases left between them. CDR3 DNA sequence: TGTGCCAGCAGTCCCTTGGGGGATGAGCAGTTCTTC. Translating gives CASSPLGDEQFF.

The chain is built from TRBV18 and TRBJ1-1; D gene ambiguous. The length of the CDR3 is 16 residues. With 4 bases removed from V and 0 bases from J, the gap between germline ends came to 15 bases. From germline, CDR1 is KGHSH and CDR2 LQKENI. CDR3 sequence reads: CASSQLPGYLNTEAFF. The CDR3 region has the DNA TGTGCCAGCTCACAGCTGCCGGGGTATTTGAACACTGAAGCTTTCTTT.

J is TRBJ2-5 and V is TRBV14; unclear D gene. The V end lost 4 bases, the J end lost 1 base, and 7 bases lay between the germline ends. Per the germline V gene, CDR1 is SGHDN and CDR2 is FVKESK. This CDR3 has 13 residues. The CDR3 sequence: CASSPSSQETQYF. The CDR3 coding sequence is TGTGCCAGCAGCCCCTCCTCCCAAGAGACCCAGTACTTC.

The chain is built from TRBV19 and TRBJ2-1; the match to TRBD2 covers 12 bases. With 5 bases clipped from V and 3 bases from J, the junction kept 8 bases outside the gene matches. The CDR3 loop spans 17 amino acids. Per germline, CDR1 LNHDA and CDR2 SQIVND (reference sequence). The DNA for the CDR3 is TGTGCCAGTAGTTTAGTCGCTAGCGGGGGGGTCTACAATGAGCAGTTCTTC. This codes for CASSLVASGGVYNEQFF.

The V and J genes are TRBV19 and TRBJ1-2, with 9 bases fitting TRBD1. With 6 bases clipped from V and 6 bases from J, the junction kept 8 bases outside the gene matches. The CDR3 is 14 amino acids. Looked up from germline, CDR1 is LNHDA and CDR2 is SQIVND (reference sequence). For the CDR3, the DNA is TGTGCCAGTAGCAGGGGGACAGGGTTTAATGGCTACACCTTC. It encodes CASSRGTGFNGYTF.

Concerning this clone: The identical CDR3 is also encoded by other nucleotide sequences in the sample. The genes are TRBV19 and TRBJ1-5, with D uncertain. There are 14 residues in the CDR3. Germline-derived CDR1 and CDR2 are LNHDA and SQIVND (reference sequence). The V end was cut by 1 base, the J end by 0 bases, with 4 bases between. CDR3 in amino acids: CASSIAGSNQPQHF. For the CDR3, the DNA is TGTGCCAGTAGTATAGCGGGTAGCAATCAGCCCCAGCATTTT.

The chain recombines TRBV5-4 with TRBJ2-3, with D possibly TRBD2 on 7 matching bases. The CDR3 has 15 residues. Trimming stripped 6 bases from V and 0 bases from J, with 14 bases between. Germline V gene lookup returns CDR1 SGHNT and CDR2 YYREEE (reference sequence). The CDR3 nucleotides read TGTGCCAGCACCTCCGGGGGGCTAAGCACAGATACGCAGTATTTT. Amino acids: CASTSGGLSTDTQYF.

A single count supports this clone. The rearrangement joins TRBV6-4 to TRBJ2-2, with 8 bases identical to TRBD1. The CDR3 totals 14 residues. Per germline, CDR1 MRHNA and CDR2 SNTAGT. Trimming removed 10 bases from V and 4 bases from J; junction bases left unmatched: 8. CDR3 DNA sequence: TGTGCCACCGACGACAGGGGTGGCACCGGGGAGCTGTTTTTT. Translation gives CATDDRGGTGELFF.

J is TRBJ1-5 and V is TRBV19, with TRBD1 matching over 7 bases. Per germline, CDR1 LNHDA and CDR2 SQIVND (reference sequence). V dropped 9 bases and J dropped 0; count of bases not matched to a gene: 8. The CDR3 extends over 15 amino acids. This CDR3 is CASRAGTASNQPQHF. The CDR3 DNA reads as TGTGCCAGCCGCGCCGGGACAGCTAGCAATCAGCCCCAGCATTTT.

The rearrangement uses TRBV2 and TRBJ1-6, with D tentatively TRBD1 (5 bases). The CDR3 runs 13 residues. V shed 0 bases and J shed 9 bases, with 6 bases lying between them. The germline CDR1 and CDR2 sequences are SNHLY and FYNNEI. Here the CDR3 DNA reads TGTGCCAGCAGTGAAGCGGGGCGTTCACCCCTCCACTTT. Translating it yields CASSEAGRSPLHF.

The gene calls are TRBV10-3 and TRBJ2-3; 10 nucleotides match TRBD2. Germline V CDR1 and CDR2: ENHRY, SYGVKD. The CDR3 sequence is 16 residues long. J lost 0 bases, V lost 5 bases, and 5 bases had no gene match. CDR3 in DNA: TGTGCCATCAGTCGAGGACTAGCGGACAGCACAGATACGCAGTATTTT. Amino acid sequence: CAISRGLADSTDTQYF.

The chain recombines TRBV7-9 with TRBJ1-2, with 7 bases matching TRBD1. Looked up from germline, CDR1 is SEHNR and CDR2 is FQNEAQ (reference sequence). Trimming took 5 bases from V and 5 from J; bases not matched to a gene: 11. The CDR3 is made up of 15 amino acids. The CDR3 DNA reads as TGTGCCAGCAGCCTCGCCCGGGACAGCGGATATGGCTACACCTTC. Its protein is CASSLARDSGYGYTF.

This clone was counted only a few times. The rearrangement links TRBV27 to TRBJ1-5; no clear D gene. This CDR3 contains 15 residues. Germline V gives CDR1 MNHEY, CDR2 SMNVEV (reference sequence). V was pared by 3 bases and J by 2 bases, with 11 bases between. The CDR3 here is CASSLTPEGNQPQHF. The CDR3 bases are TGTGCCAGCAGTTTGACACCCGAGGGCAATCAGCCCCAGCATTTT.

The gene calls are TRBV11-2 and TRBJ1-2, with unresolved D. CDR1 and CDR2 from the germline V gene are SGHAT and FQNNGV. V lost 0 bases and J lost 3, with 8 bases in between. This CDR3 spans 14 amino acids. The CDR3 DNA reads TGTGCCAGCAGCTTAGATCCAGGCCACTATGGCTACACCTTC. It specifies CASSLDPGHYGYTF. Variable domain in full (rest from reference TRBV11-2 and TRBJ1-2): EAGVAQSPRYKIIEKRQSVAFWCNPISGHATLYWYQQILGQGPKLLIQFQNNGVVDDSQLPKDRFSAERLKGVDSTLKIQPAKLEDSAVYLCASSLDPGHYGYTFGSGTRLTVV.

The chain links TRBV4-3 to TRBJ1-4; no definite D call. Trimming removed 4 bases from V and 1 base from J, with 10 bases in between. This CDR3 is 15 amino acids long. Per the germline V gene, CDR1 is LGHNA and CDR2 is YSLEER. The CDR3: CASSPTSGTNEKLFF. CDR3 coding DNA: TGCGCCAGCAGCCCCACATCGGGAACTAATGAAAAACTGTTTTTT.

V usage is TRBV27 and J usage is TRBJ1-2, with D uncertain. V lost 5 bases and J 5 bases, leaving 18 bases between the germline ends. CDR3 length: 15 residues. Germline lookup yields CDR1 MNHEY and CDR2 SMNVEV (reference sequence). CDR3 in amino acids: CASSGGGRGLYGYTF. CDR3 coding DNA: TGTGCCAGCAGTGGCGGCGGTCGCGGACTATATGGCTACACCTTC.

V gene TRBV5-1 combines with J gene TRBJ2-2; weak D call: TRBD1 (5 bases). The CDR3 sequence is 13 residues long. V lost 5 bases, J lost 5 bases, and 10 bases lay in between. Germline CDR1 and CDR2: SGHRS and YFSETQ. In DNA form, the CDR3 reads TGCGCCAGCAGTTCCGCAGGGACCGGGGAGCTGTTTTTT. Translating gives CASSSAGTGELFF.